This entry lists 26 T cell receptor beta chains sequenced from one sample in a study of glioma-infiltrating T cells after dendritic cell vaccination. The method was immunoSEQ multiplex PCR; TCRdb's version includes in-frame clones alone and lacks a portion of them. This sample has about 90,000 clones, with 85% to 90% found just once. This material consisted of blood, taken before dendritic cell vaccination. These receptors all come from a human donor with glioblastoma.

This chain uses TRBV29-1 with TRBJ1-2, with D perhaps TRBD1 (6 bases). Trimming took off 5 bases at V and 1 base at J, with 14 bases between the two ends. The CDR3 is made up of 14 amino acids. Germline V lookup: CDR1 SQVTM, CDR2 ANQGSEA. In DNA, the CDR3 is TGCAGCGTTTACAGGGTCGGTAGTAACTATGGCTACACCTTC. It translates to CSVYRVGSNYGYTF.

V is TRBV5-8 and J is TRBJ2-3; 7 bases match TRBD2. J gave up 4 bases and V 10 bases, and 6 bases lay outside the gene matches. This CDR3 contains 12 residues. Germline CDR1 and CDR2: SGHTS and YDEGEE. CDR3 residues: CARRLAPDTQYF. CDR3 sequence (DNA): TGTGCCCGACGACTAGCTCCAGATACGCAGTATTTT.

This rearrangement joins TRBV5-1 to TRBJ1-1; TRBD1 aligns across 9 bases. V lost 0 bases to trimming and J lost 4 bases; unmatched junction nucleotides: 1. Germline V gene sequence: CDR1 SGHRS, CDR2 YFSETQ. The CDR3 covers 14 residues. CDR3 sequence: CASSLGQGGTEAFF. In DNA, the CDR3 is TGCGCCAGCAGCTTGGGACAGGGGGGCACTGAAGCTTTCTTT.

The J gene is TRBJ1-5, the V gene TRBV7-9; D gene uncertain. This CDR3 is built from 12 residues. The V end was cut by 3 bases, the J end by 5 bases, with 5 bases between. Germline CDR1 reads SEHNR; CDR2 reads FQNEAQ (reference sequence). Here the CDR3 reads CASSFTDQPQHF. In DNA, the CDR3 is TGTGCCAGCAGCTTCACAGATCAGCCCCAGCATTTT.

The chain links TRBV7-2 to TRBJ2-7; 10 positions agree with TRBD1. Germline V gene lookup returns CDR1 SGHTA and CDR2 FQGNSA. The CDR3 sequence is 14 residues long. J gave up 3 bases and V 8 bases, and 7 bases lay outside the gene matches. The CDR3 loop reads CASVPGQGIYEQYF. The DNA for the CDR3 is TGTGCCAGCGTGCCGGGACAGGGGATCTACGAGCAGTACTTC.

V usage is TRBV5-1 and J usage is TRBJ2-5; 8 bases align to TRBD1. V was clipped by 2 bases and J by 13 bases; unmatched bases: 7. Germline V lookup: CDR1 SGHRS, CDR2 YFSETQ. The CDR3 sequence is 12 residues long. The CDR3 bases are TGCGCCAGCAGCTTCGGACAGGGCCACCTGTACTTC. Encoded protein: CASSFGQGHLYF.

CDR3 amino acids: CASSQAQGVQPQHF. In DNA form, the CDR3 reads TGTGCCAGCAGCCAAGCCCAGGGGGTCCAGCCCCAGCATTTT. This chain uses TRBV6-5 with TRBJ1-5; 7 bases agree with TRBD1. V lost 6 bases to trimming and J lost 7 bases; unmatched junction nucleotides: 9. Germline V lookup: CDR1 MNHEY, CDR2 SVGAGI. The CDR3 is 14 residues long.

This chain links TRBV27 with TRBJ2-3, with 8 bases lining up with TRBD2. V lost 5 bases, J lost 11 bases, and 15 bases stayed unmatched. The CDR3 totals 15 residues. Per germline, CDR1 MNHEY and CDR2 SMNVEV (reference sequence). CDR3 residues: CASSLLDGGAGLQYF. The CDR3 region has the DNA TGTGCCAGCAGTCTCCTCGACGGGGGGGCCGGACTGCAGTATTTT.

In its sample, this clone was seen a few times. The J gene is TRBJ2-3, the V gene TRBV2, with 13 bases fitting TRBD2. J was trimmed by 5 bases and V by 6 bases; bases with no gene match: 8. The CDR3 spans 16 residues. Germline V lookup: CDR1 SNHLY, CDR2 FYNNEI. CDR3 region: CASRRLAGGSGDTQYF. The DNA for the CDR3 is TGTGCCAGCAGAAGACTAGCGGGAGGCAGTGGAGATACGCAGTATTTT.

The CDR3 is CASSSTPGQGDEKLFF. CDR3 DNA: TGCGCCAGCAGCTCTACCCCGGGACAGGGTGATGAAAAACTGTTTTTT. The chain uses TRBV5-1 and TRBJ1-4, with 9 nucleotides matching TRBD1. CDR3 length: 16 residues. The junction had 9 bases not matched to a gene; V was cut back by 3 bases and J by 6 bases. Germline V CDR1 and CDR2: SGHRS, YFSETQ. Looking up the rest from reference TRBV5-1 and TRBJ1-4 gives the full variable domain: KAGVTQTPRYLIKTRGQQVTLSCSPISGHRSVSWYQQTPGQGLQFLFEYFSETQRNKGNFPGRFSGRQFSNSRSEMNVSTLELGDSALYLCASSSTPGQGDEKLFFGSGTQLSVL.

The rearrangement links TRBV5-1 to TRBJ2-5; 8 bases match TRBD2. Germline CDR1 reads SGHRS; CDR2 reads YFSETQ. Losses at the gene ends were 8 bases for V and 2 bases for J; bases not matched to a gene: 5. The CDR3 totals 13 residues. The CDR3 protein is CASTSGTQETQYF. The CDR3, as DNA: TGCGCCAGTACTAGCGGTACTCAAGAGACCCAGTACTTC. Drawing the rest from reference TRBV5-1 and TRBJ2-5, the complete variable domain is KAGVTQTPRYLIKTRGQQVTLSCSPISGHRSVSWYQQTPGQGLQFLFEYFSETQRNKGNFPGRFSGRQFSNSRSEMNVSTLELGDSALYLCASTSGTQETQYFGPGTRLLVL.

The CDR3, as DNA: TGTGCCAGCAGGAGACAGGGGTCCTACGAGCAGTACTTC. It translates to CASRRQGSYEQYF. The chain joins TRBV6-1 to TRBJ2-7; 8 bases match TRBD1. V trimming: 6 bases; J trimming: 1 base; junction bases outside the gene matches: 2. CDR1 MNHNS and CDR2 SASEGT come from the germline V gene. The length of the CDR3 is 13 residues.

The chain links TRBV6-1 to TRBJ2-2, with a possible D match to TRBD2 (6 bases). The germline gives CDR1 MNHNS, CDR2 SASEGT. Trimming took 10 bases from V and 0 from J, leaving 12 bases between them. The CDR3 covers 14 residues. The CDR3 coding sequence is TGTGCCAACGGAGGGACGGCGAACACCGGGGAGCTGTTTTTT. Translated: CANGGTANTGELFF.

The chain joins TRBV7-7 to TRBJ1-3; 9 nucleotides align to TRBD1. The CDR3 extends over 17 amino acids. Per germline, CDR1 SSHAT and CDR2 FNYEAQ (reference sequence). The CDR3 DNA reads TGTGCTACAGCTCGGACAGGGGCAAACGACTCTGGAAACACCATATATTTT. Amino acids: CATARTGANDSGNTIYF.

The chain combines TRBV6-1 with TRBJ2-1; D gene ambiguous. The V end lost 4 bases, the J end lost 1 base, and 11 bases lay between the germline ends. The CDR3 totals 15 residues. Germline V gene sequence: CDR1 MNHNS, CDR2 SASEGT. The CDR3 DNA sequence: TGTGCCAGCAGTGTTCAGGTGGGTTCCTACAATGAGCAGTTCTTC. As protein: CASSVQVGSYNEQFF.

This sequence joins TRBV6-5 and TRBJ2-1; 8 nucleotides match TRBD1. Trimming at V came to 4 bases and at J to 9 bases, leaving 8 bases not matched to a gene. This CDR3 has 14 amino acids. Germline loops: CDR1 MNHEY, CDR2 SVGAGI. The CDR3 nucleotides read TGTGCCAGCAGTTCTTGGACAGGGCAAGGTGAGCAGTTCTTC. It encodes CASSSWTGQGEQFF.

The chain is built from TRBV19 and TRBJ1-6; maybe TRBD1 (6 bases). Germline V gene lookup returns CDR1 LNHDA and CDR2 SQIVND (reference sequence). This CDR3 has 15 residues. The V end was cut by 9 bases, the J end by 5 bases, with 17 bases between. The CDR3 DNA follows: TGTGCCAGCACCAGCCTGGGACAAAATAATTCACCCCTCCACTTT. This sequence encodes CASTSLGQNNSPLHF.

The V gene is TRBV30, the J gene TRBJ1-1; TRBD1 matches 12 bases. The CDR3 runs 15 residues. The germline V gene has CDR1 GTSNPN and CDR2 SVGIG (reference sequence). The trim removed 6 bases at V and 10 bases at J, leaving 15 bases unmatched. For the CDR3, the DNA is TGTGCCTGCCTCCCGGGAGGGACAGGGGGCGGTGGAGCTTTCTTT. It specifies CACLPGGTGGGGAFF.

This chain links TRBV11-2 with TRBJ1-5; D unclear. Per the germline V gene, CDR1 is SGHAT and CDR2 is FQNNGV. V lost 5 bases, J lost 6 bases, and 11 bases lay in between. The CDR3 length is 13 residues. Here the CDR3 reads CASSPQGSQPQHF. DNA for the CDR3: TGTGCCAGCAGCCCGCAAGGGAGTCAGCCCCAGCATTTT.

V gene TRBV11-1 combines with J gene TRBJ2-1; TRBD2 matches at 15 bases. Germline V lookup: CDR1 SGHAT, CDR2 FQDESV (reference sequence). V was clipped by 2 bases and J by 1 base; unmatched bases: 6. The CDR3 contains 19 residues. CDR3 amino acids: CASSLIGLAGGVSYNEQFF. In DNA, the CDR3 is TGTGCCAGCAGCTTAATAGGACTAGCGGGAGGGGTGTCCTACAATGAGCAGTTCTTC.

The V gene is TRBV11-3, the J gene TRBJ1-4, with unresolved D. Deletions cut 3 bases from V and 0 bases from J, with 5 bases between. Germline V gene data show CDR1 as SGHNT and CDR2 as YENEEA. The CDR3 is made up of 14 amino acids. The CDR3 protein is CASSFSATNEKLFF. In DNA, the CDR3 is TGTGCCAGCAGCTTTTCAGCAACTAATGAAAAACTGTTTTTT.

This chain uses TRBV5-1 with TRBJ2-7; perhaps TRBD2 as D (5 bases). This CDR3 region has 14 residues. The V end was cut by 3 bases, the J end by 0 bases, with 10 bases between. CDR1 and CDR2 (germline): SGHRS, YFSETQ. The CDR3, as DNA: TGCGCCAGCAGCTCAGCTAGCCGCTCCTACGAGCAGTACTTC. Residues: CASSSASRSYEQYF. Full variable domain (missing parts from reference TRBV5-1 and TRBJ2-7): KAGVTQTPRYLIKTRGQQVTLSCSPISGHRSVSWYQQTPGQGLQFLFEYFSETQRNKGNFPGRFSGRQFSNSRSEMNVSTLELGDSALYLCASSSASRSYEQYFGPGTRLTVT.

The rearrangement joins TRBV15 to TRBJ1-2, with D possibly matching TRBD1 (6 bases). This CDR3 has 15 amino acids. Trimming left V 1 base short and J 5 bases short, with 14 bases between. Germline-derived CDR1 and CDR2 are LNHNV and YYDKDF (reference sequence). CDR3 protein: CATSRGDTNPYGYTF. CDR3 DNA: TGTGCCACCAGCAGAGGGGACACGAATCCATATGGCTACACCTTC.

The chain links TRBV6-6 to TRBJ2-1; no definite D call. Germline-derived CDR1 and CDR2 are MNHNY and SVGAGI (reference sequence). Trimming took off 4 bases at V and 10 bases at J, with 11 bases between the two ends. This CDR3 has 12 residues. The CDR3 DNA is TGTGCCAGCAGTTCGACCCCCAGGGAGCAGTTCTTC. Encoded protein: CASSSTPREQFF.

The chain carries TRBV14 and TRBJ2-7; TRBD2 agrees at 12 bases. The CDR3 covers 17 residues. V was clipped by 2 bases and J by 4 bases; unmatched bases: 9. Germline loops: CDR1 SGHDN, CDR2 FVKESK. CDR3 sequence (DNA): TGTGCCAGCAGCCAACAATCCCGTCTAGCGGGAGGGTACGAGCAGTACTTC. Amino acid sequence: CASSQQSRLAGGYEQYF.

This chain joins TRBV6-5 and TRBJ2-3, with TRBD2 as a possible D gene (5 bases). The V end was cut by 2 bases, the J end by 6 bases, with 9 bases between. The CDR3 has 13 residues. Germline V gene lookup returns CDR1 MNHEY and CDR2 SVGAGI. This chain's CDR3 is CASSYGPGDTQYF. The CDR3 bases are TGTGCCAGCAGTTACGGGCCGGGGGATACGCAGTATTTT.